This T cell receptor beta chain was captured by sequencing in a study of T cell repertoires in cytomegalovirus infection. Study observations and caveats: Ex vivo responses were dominated by HLA-C-restricted CMV-specific TCR beta clonotypes.

The V gene's germline CDR1 is SGHTA and CDR2 FQGNSA. The V gene end was trimmed by 5 bases and the J gene end by 5 bases; junction bases not matched to a gene: 6. CDR3 length: 15 amino acids. This clonotype has just a few counts. The target antigen is unknown. In TCRdb, the reads were re-called with MiXCR into one record per CDR3 protein. The table has approximately 590,000 distinct CDR3 sequences, 40% seen once; the top ten hold 48%. This chain uses TRBV7-2 with TRBJ1-5; TRBD1 aligns across 10 bases. The clonotype was recovered from a human donor in good health (CMV status not recorded). Some clones in this sample may be carry-over from other donors' samples. The sample here was cultured PBMCs, taken from culture after CMV antigen stimulation. CDR3 region: CASSRQTGGDQPQHF. CDR3 sequence (DNA): TGTGCCAGCAGCCGCCAGACAGGGGGCGATCAGCCCCAGCATTTT. Full variable domain (outside the CDR3, taken from reference TRBV7-2 and TRBJ1-5): GAGVSQSPSNKVTEKGKDVELRCDPISGHTALYWYRQSLGQGLEFLIYFQGNSAPDKSGLPSDRFSAERTGGSVSTLTIQRTQQEDSAVYLCASSRQTGGDQPQHFGDGTRLSIL.